Listed below are T cell receptor beta chains from one sample, sequenced in a study of T cells in Graves' hyperthyroidism and ophthalmopathy. TCRdb re-called the multiplex PCR reads with MiXCR, one entry per CDR3 protein. The data show some 350,000 distinct CDR3 sequences, around 15% seen once. The sequenced material came from blood. Receptor source: a woman between 35 and 50 years old with Graves' ophthalmopathy. The conserved cysteine and the conserved F or W are not part of the CDR3 here.

>TRBV5-1
ASSLDGERNQPQH
>TRBV28
ASTGGKEKLF
>TRBV27
ASSYRDSDDEQF
>TRBV20-1
SARELRGTGPFNEQF
>TRBV20-1
SAQDGTASNQPQH
>TRBV28
AILITGSPAF
>TRBV28
ASSTPRGLKPTAKNIQY
>TRBV7-2
ASSLGPDRGRY
>TRBV6-1
ASLGWTDSTDTQY
>TRBV2
ASSFDRDTEAF
>TRBV19
ASSILGLTDTQY
>TRBV20-1
SARSGQGVGYGYT
>TRBV7-9
ASRKLGTNEKLF
>TRBV28
ASSSIMSSAFAYEQY
>TRBV28
ASSPQLAPKNNEQF
>TRBV2
ASKNAGTEEYNSPLH
>TRBV7-9
ASSPSSGLHSYEQY
>TRBV6-2/TRBV6-3
ASWEGRDEQY